Listed here are 24 T cell receptor beta chains from one sample, sequenced in a study of radiotherapy plus CTLA-4 blockade in lung cancer. This table comes from immunoSEQ multiplex PCR, and its TCRdb copy is limited to in-frame clones, with some not included. This sample has fewer than 55,000 clones; 70% to 80% occur once, and the top ten carry approximately 2.6%. Specimen: peripheral blood, collected from a patient treated with radiotherapy plus ipilimumab. These receptors originate from a human donor with non-small cell lung cancer whose response to radiotherapy plus ipilimumab could not be evaluated.

The V gene is TRBV6-1, the J gene TRBJ1-2; 7 positions match TRBD1. The CDR3 extends over 14 amino acids. Germline V gene data show CDR1 as MNHNS and CDR2 as SASEGT. The trim removed 3 bases at V and 8 bases at J, leaving 9 bases unmatched. This CDR3 reads CASSEYRGRGGYTF. CDR3 in DNA: TGTGCCAGCAGTGAGTACAGGGGAAGGGGAGGCTACACCTTC.

By its share, this clone is medium-sized (0.01 to 0.1%). V usage is TRBV6-5 and J usage is TRBJ1-4; TRBD1 matches at 10 bases. CDR3 length: 15 amino acids. V shed 2 bases and J 8 bases; nucleotides not matched to a gene: 5. The germline gives CDR1 MNHEY, CDR2 SVGAGI. CDR3 loop: CASSYDRGRYEKLFF. The CDR3 nucleotides read TGTGCCAGCAGTTACGACAGGGGGCGATACGAAAAACTGTTTTTT.

The chain has TRBV6-5 and TRBJ1-5, with D possibly matching TRBD1 (5 bases). The CDR3 loop spans 12 amino acids. V was cut by 10 bases and J by 4 bases, with 11 bases left in between. Germline assignment: CDR1 MNHEY and CDR2 SVGAGI. The CDR3 DNA sequence: TGTGCCACCCGACGGGGGAATCAGCCCCAGCATTTT. Translating gives CATRRGNQPQHF.

This clone was seen a handful of times. The chain employs TRBV5-1 and TRBJ1-2; D remains unclear. Germline V gene lookup returns CDR1 SGHRS and CDR2 YFSETQ. Between the trimmed V and J ends, which lost 4 bases and 7 bases, there was a span of 26 bases. The CDR3 has 17 residues. Here the CDR3 DNA reads TGCGCCAGCAGCCCTGGGTGGACTCGGTTGGGGTTTTCTGGCTACACCTTC. Amino acids: CASSPGWTRLGFSGYTF.

The V call is TRBV4-1, the J call TRBJ1-1; TRBD1 might be the D (6 bases). Germline V lookup: CDR1 MGHRA, CDR2 YSYEKL. The CDR3 runs to 14 residues. V lost 4 bases to trimming and J lost 5 bases, with 14 bases between them. CDR3 sequence (DNA): TGCGCCAGCAGCCTTGGGGGGCGGGGGACTGAAGCTTTCTTT. Residues: CASSLGGRGTEAFF.

The V call is TRBV7-2, the J call TRBJ2-6; the match to TRBD2 covers 10 bases. CDR3 length: 16 amino acids. Germline-derived CDR1 and CDR2 are SGHTA and FQGNSA. Losses at the gene ends were 5 bases for V and 2 bases for J; bases not matched to a gene: 3. The CDR3 coding sequence is TGTGCCAGCAGCCGAGCGGGGGGGACTGGGGCCAACGTCCTGACTTTC. Protein sequence: CASSRAGGTGANVLTF.

V and J are TRBV7-3 and TRBJ2-1; 11 bases match TRBD2. CDR3 length equals 17 residues. Germline V gives CDR1 SGHTA, CDR2 FQGTGA. With V trimmed by 0 bases and J by 4 bases, 5 bases remained unmatched. Here the CDR3 reads CASSLTSGLADYNEQFF. The CDR3 DNA is TGTGCCAGCAGCTTAACCTCGGGACTAGCGGATTACAATGAGCAGTTCTTC.

V usage is TRBV28 and J usage is TRBJ1-2, with a tentative D call TRBD1 (5 bases). Trimming took 7 bases from V and 8 from J, leaving 14 bases between them. The germline gives CDR1 MDHEN, CDR2 SYDVKM. The CDR3 contains 12 residues. The CDR3 coding sequence is TGTGCCAGCACCTGGGGGGGTCGGGGCTACACCTTC. This gives the protein CASTWGGRGYTF.

CDR3 nucleotide sequence: TGTGCCAGCAGTTTAGGGACAGGGAGTTATGGCTACACCTTC. This encodes CASSLGTGSYGYTF. This sequence joins TRBV27 and TRBJ1-2; 9 positions agree with TRBD1. V shed 2 bases and J 5 bases; nucleotides not matched to a gene: 3. The CDR3 sequence is 14 residues long. Germline V CDR1 and CDR2: MNHEY, SMNVEV (reference sequence).

This chain connects TRBV5-4 to TRBJ2-1; 9 nucleotides align to TRBD2. Germline V lookup: CDR1 SGHNT, CDR2 YYREEE (reference sequence). The CDR3 is 14 amino acids. The V and J ends lost 7 bases and 10 bases, in that order; junction bases with no gene match: 12. The CDR3 spells CASVPGGTSGEQFF. DNA of the CDR3: TGTGCCAGCGTCCCCGGCGGAACTAGCGGGGAGCAGTTCTTC. The variable domain in full, completed from reference TRBV5-4 and TRBJ2-1, reads ETGVTQSPTHLIKTRGQQVTLRCSSQSGHNTVSWYQQALGQGPQFIFQYYREEENGRGNFPPRFSGLQFPNYSSELNVNALELDDSALYLCASVPGGTSGEQFFGPGTRLTVL.

The V and J genes are TRBV5-1 and TRBJ2-7; 11 bases line up with TRBD2. V trimming: 0 bases; J trimming: 5 bases; junction bases outside the gene matches: 10. This CDR3 contains 17 residues. Germline values: CDR1 SGHRS, CDR2 YFSETQ. The CDR3 region has the DNA TGCGCCAGCAGCTTGGCGGATTGGGGACTAGCGGTGAACGAGCAGTACTTC. Its protein is CASSLADWGLAVNEQYF.

The chain uses TRBV18 and TRBJ2-7; D might be TRBD1 (6 bases). Trimming pared 6 bases from V and 6 bases from J, leaving 21 bases between. This CDR3 contains 15 residues. Germline CDR1 is KGHSH and CDR2 is LQKENI. CDR3 protein: CASSRTESQDLEQYF. For the CDR3, the DNA is TGTGCCAGCTCGAGGACAGAGAGCCAAGATCTCGAGCAGTACTTC.

This sequence joins TRBV12-5 and TRBJ1-1, with a weak D call TRBD1 (5 bases). Trimming left V 6 bases short and J 4 bases short, with 12 bases between. CDR3 length equals 13 residues. Germline V gene sequence: CDR1 LGHNT, CDR2 FRNRAP. For the CDR3, the DNA is TGTGCTAGTGGGTCAGGGTTGGGCACTGAAGCTTTCTTT. This encodes CASGSGLGTEAFF. Complete variable domain (other parts from reference TRBV12-5 and TRBJ1-1): DARVTQTPRHKVTEMGQEVTMRCQPILGHNTVFWYRQTMMQGLELLAYFRNRAPLDDSGMPKDRFSAEMPDATLATLKIQPSEPRDSAVYFCASGSGLGTEAFFGQGTRLTVV.

This chain connects TRBV28 to TRBJ1-2; 7 positions agree with TRBD1. In germline, CDR1 is MDHEN, CDR2 SYDVKM. Trimming removed 7 bases from V and 8 bases from J; junction bases left unmatched: 16. CDR3 size: 15 residues. CDR3: CASISGTEGLGGYTF. CDR3 sequence (DNA): TGTGCCAGCATATCGGGGACAGAAGGTCTAGGGGGCTACACCTTC.

The rearrangement links TRBV4-3 to TRBJ2-5, with 12 positions matching TRBD2. CDR1 and CDR2 from the germline V gene are LGHNA and YSLEER. With 0 bases clipped from V and 4 bases from J, the junction kept 9 bases outside the gene matches. The CDR3 contains 18 residues. CDR3 residues: CASSQEMGASGRGETQYF. The CDR3 nucleotides read TGCGCCAGCAGCCAAGAGATGGGGGCTAGCGGGAGGGGAGAGACCCAGTACTTC.

The chain uses TRBV2 and TRBJ2-7; possibly TRBD1 for D (6 bases). Germline loops: CDR1 SNHLY, CDR2 FYNNEI. V was trimmed by 4 bases and J by 3 bases, leaving 13 bases between them. This CDR3 region has 14 residues. This CDR3 is CASSGQASVYEQYF. The CDR3 region has the DNA TGTGCCAGCAGTGGACAGGCGTCGGTCTACGAGCAGTACTTC.

The CDR3 nucleotides are TGCGCCAGCAGCCCTAGAATCGGGACAGATACGCAGTATTTT. Translating gives CASSPRIGTDTQYF. The genes are TRBV4-3 and TRBJ2-3; D unresolved. V lost 4 bases to trimming and J lost 3 bases, with 11 bases between them. CDR1 is LGHNA, CDR2 YSLEER, per germline. The CDR3 is made up of 14 amino acids.

The rearrangement links TRBV9 to TRBJ2-5, with 7 nucleotides matching TRBD2. Trimming at V came to 4 bases and at J to 4 bases, leaving 10 bases not matched to a gene. CDR1 and CDR2 (germline): SGDLS, YYNGEE. The CDR3 runs 15 residues. The CDR3 reads CASSSPSGVGETQYF. DNA of the CDR3: TGTGCCAGCAGCTCCCCCAGCGGGGTGGGAGAGACCCAGTACTTC.

The V gene is TRBV6-4, the J gene TRBJ2-3; possibly TRBD2 for D (5 bases). CDR1 is MRHNA, CDR2 SNTAGT, per germline. CDR3 length: 16 residues. V dropped 0 bases and J dropped 6 bases, with 16 bases sitting between them. In DNA form, the CDR3 reads TGTGCCAGCAGTGACTCGTATAATAGCGTGGTGGATACGCAGTATTTT. As protein: CASSDSYNSVVDTQYF.

V is TRBV7-2 and J is TRBJ2-2; TRBD2 aligns across 10 bases. CDR1 and CDR2 from the germline V gene are SGHTA and FQGNSA. The CDR3 spans 16 residues. Trimming at V came to 1 base and at J to 6 bases, leaving 5 bases not matched to a gene. CDR3 protein: CASSLGPSGSAGELFF. The CDR3 DNA reads TGTGCCAGCAGCTTAGGCCCTAGCGGGAGTGCCGGGGAGCTGTTTTTT.

There are a few counts of this clone. The V and J genes are TRBV4-2 and TRBJ2-3; 11 bases match TRBD2. The CDR3 runs 16 residues. With 1 base clipped from V and 2 bases from J, the junction kept 2 bases outside the gene matches. Germline values: CDR1 LGHNA, CDR2 YNFKEQ. The CDR3 region is CASSQATSGVTDTQYF. CDR3 DNA: TGTGCCAGCAGCCAAGCGACTAGCGGGGTCACAGATACGCAGTATTTT.

The V gene is TRBV5-5, the J gene TRBJ1-2; TRBD1 aligns across 8 bases. The CDR3 sequence is 18 residues long. Per the germline V gene, CDR1 is SGHKS and CDR2 is YYEKEE (reference sequence). V lost 1 base to trimming and J lost 5 bases; unmatched junction nucleotides: 16. The CDR3 loop reads CASSLSAPAGQVSYGYTF. CDR3 in DNA: TGTGCCAGCAGCTTGTCCGCTCCCGCGGGACAGGTTTCTTATGGCTACACCTTC.

A single count supports this clone. The V gene is TRBV4-1, the J gene TRBJ2-7; TRBD2 agrees at 7 bases. The CDR3 contains 12 residues. Germline CDR1 is MGHRA and CDR2 is YSYEKL. V lost 4 bases to trimming and J lost 7 bases; unmatched junction nucleotides: 4. In nucleotides, the CDR3 is TGCGCCAGCAGCCCGATGGGGGGGGAGCAGTACTTC. It is translated as CASSPMGGEQYF.

This sequence joins TRBV5-5 and TRBJ2-7; TRBD1 might be the D (6 bases). Germline lookup yields CDR1 SGHKS and CDR2 YYEKEE (reference sequence). There are 16 residues in the CDR3. The ends were cut back, 0 bases at V and 4 bases at J, with 17 bases in the middle. CDR3 in amino acids: CASSLGVRGLGYEQYF. The CDR3 nucleotides read TGTGCCAGCAGCTTGGGCGTTAGGGGGTTAGGGTACGAGCAGTACTTC.